A selection of T cell receptor beta chains follows, all from one sample in a study of T cell changes during pregnancy in multiple sclerosis. Some clones are missing from TCRdb's copy, which holds only in-frame ones; the method was immunoSEQ multiplex PCR. Of about 80,000 clones detected, about 91% appear once; the ten largest clones hold around 3%. The sample consisted of peripheral blood, taken before pregnancy. All receptors derive from a female donor with multiple sclerosis, enrolled in a pregnancy study. Each CDR3 is given with its conserved first and last residue. D genes are given only for firm matches. Not every row has a clone size; where given, it reads once, few, many or a size class.

CDR3aa: CAWSAGGDQPQHF
CDR3nt: TGTGCCTGGAGTGCAGGGGGCGATCAGCCCCAGCATTTT
d_gene: TRBD1
j_gene: TRBJ1-5
abundance: NA
v_gene: TRBV30

CDR3aa: CASSRSDGSRNNNEQFF
CDR3nt: TGCGCCAGCAGCCGCAGCGATGGGAGTCGAAATAACAATGAGCAGTTCTTC
d_gene: NA
j_gene: TRBJ2-1
abundance: NA
v_gene: TRBV4-1

CDR3aa: CASNAGLAGGSDTQYF
CDR3nt: TGTGCCAGTAACGCGGGACTAGCGGGAGGATCAGATACGCAGTATTTT
d_gene: TRBD2
j_gene: TRBJ2-3
abundance: NA
v_gene: TRBV19

CDR3aa: CASSQELGTGYGYTF
CDR3nt: TGTGCCAGCAGCCAAGAATTAGGGACAGGGTATGGCTACACCTTC
d_gene: TRBD1
j_gene: TRBJ1-2
abundance: NA
v_gene: TRBV14

CDR3aa: CASTTPDGTDTQYF
CDR3nt: TGTGCCTCGACAACCCCAGACGGCACAGATACGCAGTATTTT
d_gene: NA
j_gene: TRBJ2-3
abundance: NA
v_gene: TRBV27

CDR3aa: CASSLNREGTNEQYF
CDR3nt: TGTGCCAGCAGTTTAAATCGGGAGGGCACGAACGAGCAGTACTTC
d_gene: TRBD2
j_gene: TRBJ2-7
abundance: NA
v_gene: TRBV28

CDR3aa: CASRRTGGMNTEAFF
CDR3nt: TGTGCCAGCAGACGGACAGGGGGCATGAACACTGAAGCTTTCTTT
d_gene: TRBD1
j_gene: TRBJ1-1
abundance: NA
v_gene: TRBV28

CDR3aa: CASSLGQGQETQYF
CDR3nt: TGCGCCAGCAGTCTCGGACAGGGTCAAGAGACCCAGTACTTC
d_gene: TRBD1
j_gene: TRBJ2-5
abundance: NA
v_gene: TRBV5-1

CDR3aa: CSVSGHVTEAFF
CDR3nt: TGCAGCGTTTCGGGACATGTAACTGAAGCTTTCTTT
d_gene: NA
j_gene: TRBJ1-1
abundance: NA
v_gene: TRBV29-1

CDR3aa: CASRLDRGLLAGELFF
CDR3nt: TGTGCCAGCAGACTGGACAGGGGGCTTCTCGCCGGGGAGCTGTTTTTT
d_gene: TRBD1
j_gene: TRBJ2-2
abundance: NA
v_gene: TRBV6-6

CDR3aa: CASSSNLGTGEVTQYF
CDR3nt: TGTGCCAGTAGTAGCAACCTCGGGACAGGGGAGGTGACCCAGTACTTC
d_gene: TRBD1
j_gene: TRBJ2-5
abundance: NA
v_gene: TRBV19

CDR3aa: CAWETGGNQPQHF
CDR3nt: TGTGCCTGGGAAACAGGGGGCAATCAGCCCCAGCATTTT
d_gene: TRBD1
j_gene: TRBJ1-5
abundance: NA
v_gene: TRBV30

CDR3aa: CASSAGLAGGLGNEQYF
CDR3nt: TGCGCCAGCAGCGCGGGACTAGCGGGAGGTCTTGGGAACGAGCAGTACTTC
d_gene: TRBD2
j_gene: TRBJ2-7
abundance: NA
v_gene: TRBV5-1

CDR3aa: CASSLEGIGNEQFF
CDR3nt: TGTGCCAGCAGTTTGGAGGGTATCGGCAATGAGCAGTTCTTC
d_gene: NA
j_gene: TRBJ2-1
abundance: NA
v_gene: TRBV28

CDR3aa: CASRRATSGTSYEQYF
CDR3nt: TGTGCAAGTCGCCGTGCGACTAGCGGGACCTCCTACGAGCAGTACTTC
d_gene: NA
j_gene: TRBJ2-7
abundance: NA
v_gene: TRBV12-2

CDR3aa: CASSPLGARYEKLFF
CDR3nt: TGTGCCAGCAGTCCCCTAGGGGCGCGATATGAAAAACTGTTTTTT
d_gene: NA
j_gene: TRBJ1-4
abundance: NA
v_gene: TRBV6-5

CDR3aa: CASRMDNGGYGYTF
CDR3nt: TGTGCCAGCAGAATGGACAACGGTGGCTATGGCTACACCTTC
d_gene: NA
j_gene: TRBJ1-2
abundance: once
v_gene: TRBV5-4

CDR3aa: CASSEVDSSNQPQHF
CDR3nt: TGTGCCAGCAGTGAAGTGGACAGTAGCAATCAGCCCCAGCATTTT
d_gene: NA
j_gene: TRBJ1-5
abundance: NA
v_gene: TRBV2

CDR3aa: CASSIPPLGGSTDTQYF
CDR3nt: TGTGCCAGTAGTATACCCCCCTTGGGGGGGAGCACAGATACGCAGTATTTT
d_gene: TRBD2
j_gene: TRBJ2-3
abundance: NA
v_gene: TRBV19

CDR3aa: CASSLGTGTDEKLFF
CDR3nt: TGTGCCAGCAGCTTAGGTACAGGGACGGATGAAAAACTGTTTTTT
d_gene: NA
j_gene: TRBJ1-4
abundance: NA
v_gene: TRBV11-2

CDR3aa: CASSLSWASSYEQYF
CDR3nt: TGTGCCAGCAGCTTAAGTTGGGCAAGCTCCTACGAGCAGTACTTC
d_gene: NA
j_gene: TRBJ2-7
abundance: NA
v_gene: TRBV7-2

CDR3aa: CAWSVRASGSSGANVLTF
CDR3nt: TGTGCCTGGAGTGTAAGGGCTAGCGGGAGCTCTGGGGCCAACGTCCTGACTTTC
d_gene: TRBD2
j_gene: TRBJ2-6
abundance: NA
v_gene: TRBV30

CDR3aa: CASSLRGMGQETQYF
CDR3nt: TGCGCCAGCAGCTTGCGGGGGATGGGGCAAGAGACCCAGTACTTC
d_gene: NA
j_gene: TRBJ2-5
abundance: NA
v_gene: TRBV5-1

CDR3aa: CASHKVGGTGGDEQFF
CDR3nt: TGTGCCAGCCACAAGGTAGGCGGTACAGGGGGCGATGAGCAGTTCTTC
d_gene: TRBD1
j_gene: TRBJ2-1
abundance: NA
v_gene: TRBV18

CDR3aa: CASSMLAVTGELFF
CDR3nt: TGTGCCAGTAGTATGCTAGCGGTCACCGGGGAGCTGTTTTTT
d_gene: TRBD2
j_gene: TRBJ2-2
abundance: NA
v_gene: TRBV19

CDR3aa: CASSLGSGLAGTNEQFF
CDR3nt: TGCGCCAGCAGCTTGGGGTCGGGACTAGCGGGAACCAATGAGCAGTTCTTC
d_gene: TRBD2
j_gene: TRBJ2-1
abundance: NA
v_gene: TRBV5-1

CDR3aa: CASSAGTGTYEQYF
CDR3nt: TGTGCCAGCAGCGCAGGGACAGGGACCTACGAGCAGTACTTC
d_gene: TRBD1
j_gene: TRBJ2-7
abundance: NA
v_gene: TRBV9

CDR3aa: CAGKKGTSRANEQFF
CDR3nt: TGTGCAGGGAAAAAGGGTACTAGTCGGGCCAATGAGCAGTTCTTC
d_gene: NA
j_gene: TRBJ2-1
abundance: NA
v_gene: TRBV28

CDR3aa: CASSFSRAGGFTDTQYF
CDR3nt: TGTGCCAGCAGCTTTAGCCGCGCGGGGGGTTTCACAGATACGCAGTATTTT
d_gene: TRBD2
j_gene: TRBJ2-3
abundance: NA
v_gene: TRBV5-4

CDR3aa: CSVGESQETQYF
CDR3nt: TGCAGCGTTGGTGAGAGCCAAGAGACCCAGTACTTC
d_gene: NA
j_gene: TRBJ2-5
abundance: NA
v_gene: TRBV29-1

CDR3aa: CASSSTLTRTVSFDEQYF
CDR3nt: TGTGCCAGCAGCAGCACCTTGACAAGAACGGTATCCTTTGACGAGCAGTACTTC
d_gene: NA
j_gene: TRBJ2-7
abundance: NA
v_gene: TRBV5-6

CDR3aa: CAISAGTGGTGELFF
CDR3nt: TGTGCCATCAGTGCCGGGACAGGGGGCACCGGGGAGCTGTTTTTT
d_gene: TRBD1
j_gene: TRBJ2-2
abundance: NA
v_gene: TRBV10-3

CDR3aa: CASSRLADTQYF
CDR3nt: TGTGCCAGCTCTAGATTGGCAGATACGCAGTATTTT
d_gene: NA
j_gene: TRBJ2-3
abundance: NA
v_gene: TRBV18

CDR3aa: CASSYSQGNQPQHF
CDR3nt: TGTGCCAGCAGTTACTCCCAGGGGAATCAGCCCCAGCATTTT
d_gene: NA
j_gene: TRBJ1-5
abundance: NA
v_gene: TRBV6-5

CDR3aa: CASSGPAGGGYEQYF
CDR3nt: TGTGCCAGCAGCGGGCCAGCGGGAGGAGGCTACGAGCAGTACTTC
d_gene: TRBD2
j_gene: TRBJ2-7
abundance: NA
v_gene: TRBV6-1

CDR3aa: CSVGVGGAHYEQYF
CDR3nt: TGCAGCGTTGGGGTGGGAGGGGCCCACTACGAGCAGTACTTC
d_gene: TRBD2
j_gene: TRBJ2-7
abundance: NA
v_gene: TRBV29-1

CDR3aa: CASSFTGVSAEQYF
CDR3nt: TGTGCCAGCAGTTTTACAGGGGTTTCGGCCGAGCAGTACTTC
d_gene: TRBD1
j_gene: TRBJ2-7
abundance: NA
v_gene: TRBV28

CDR3aa: CASSLNQVGAYNEQFF
CDR3nt: TGCGCCAGCAGCTTGAACCAGGTAGGCGCCTACAATGAGCAGTTCTTC
d_gene: NA
j_gene: TRBJ2-1
abundance: NA
v_gene: TRBV5-1

CDR3aa: CAWSRAGELYQETQYF
CDR3nt: TGTGCCTGGAGTCGGGCAGGGGAGCTGTACCAAGAGACCCAGTACTTC
d_gene: NA
j_gene: TRBJ2-5
abundance: NA
v_gene: TRBV30

CDR3aa: CASSHGLAGAGTQYF
CDR3nt: TGTGCCAGCAGCCATGGACTAGCGGGGGCCGGGACCCAGTACTTC
d_gene: TRBD2
j_gene: TRBJ2-5
abundance: NA
v_gene: TRBV11-2

CDR3aa: CASSIGGLGLDF
CDR3nt: TGTGCCAGCAGTATAGGGGGTTTAGGGCTGGATTTT
d_gene: NA
j_gene: TRBJ2-2
abundance: NA
v_gene: TRBV28

CDR3aa: CASSVGHQREQYF
CDR3nt: TGTGCCAGCAGTGTTGGACACCAACGTGAGCAGTACTTC
d_gene: NA
j_gene: TRBJ2-7
abundance: NA
v_gene: TRBV9

CDR3aa: CASRPDQGNQPQHF
CDR3nt: TGTGCCAGTAGACCCGATCAGGGGAATCAGCCCCAGCATTTT
d_gene: NA
j_gene: TRBJ1-5
abundance: NA
v_gene: TRBV19

CDR3aa: CASSLGGLRGTGGYEQYF
CDR3nt: TGTGCCAGCAGCCTAGGCGGCCTACGGGGGACAGGGGGCTACGAGCAGTACTTC
d_gene: TRBD1
j_gene: TRBJ2-7
abundance: NA
v_gene: TRBV7-9

CDR3aa: CASTGTSGQNIQYF
CDR3nt: TGTGCCAGCACCGGGACTAGCGGCCAAAACATTCAGTACTTC
d_gene: TRBD2
j_gene: TRBJ2-4
abundance: NA
v_gene: TRBV6-6

CDR3aa: CASSYSGRASEQFF
CDR3nt: TGTGCCAGCAGTTACTCCGGGAGGGCCTCTGAGCAGTTCTTC
d_gene: TRBD2
j_gene: TRBJ2-1
abundance: few
v_gene: TRBV6-5

CDR3aa: CSVAADRGNEQFF
CDR3nt: TGCAGCGTTGCGGCCGACAGGGGAAATGAGCAGTTCTTC
d_gene: TRBD1
j_gene: TRBJ2-1
abundance: NA
v_gene: TRBV29-1

CDR3aa: CASSQESGTARDNEQFF
CDR3nt: TGTGCCAGCAGCCAAGAGTCCGGGACTGCGAGGGACAATGAGCAGTTCTTC
d_gene: NA
j_gene: TRBJ2-1
abundance: NA
v_gene: TRBV4-2

CDR3aa: CASSLPSGQGEAFF
CDR3nt: TGTGCCAGCAGTTTACCATCGGGACAGGGTGAAGCTTTCTTT
d_gene: TRBD1
j_gene: TRBJ1-1
abundance: NA
v_gene: TRBV28

CDR3aa: CASSPRGVTGEVYGYTF
CDR3nt: TGTGCCAGCTCACCTCGCGGCGTTACAGGGGAAGTCTATGGCTACACCTTC
d_gene: TRBD1
j_gene: TRBJ1-2
abundance: NA
v_gene: TRBV18

CDR3aa: CAWSLLGAGAQYF
CDR3nt: TGTGCCTGGAGTCTCCTCGGGGCAGGGGCCCAGTACTTC
d_gene: NA
j_gene: TRBJ2-5
abundance: few
v_gene: TRBV30

CDR3aa: CASSPGVQDNEQFF
CDR3nt: TGTGCCAGCTCACCTGGTGTACAGGACAATGAGCAGTTCTTC
d_gene: NA
j_gene: TRBJ2-1
abundance: NA
v_gene: TRBV18

CDR3aa: CASSEYAGGTDTQYF
CDR3nt: TGTGCCAGCAGTGAATATGCGGGAGGTACAGATACGCAGTATTTT
d_gene: TRBD2
j_gene: TRBJ2-3
abundance: NA
v_gene: TRBV6-1

CDR3aa: CVGGTGGQNTGELFF
CDR3nt: TGTGTCGGGGGCACAGGGGGGCAGAACACCGGGGAGCTGTTTTTT
d_gene: TRBD1
j_gene: TRBJ2-2
abundance: NA
v_gene: TRBV27

CDR3aa: CASSYPTGTEAFF
CDR3nt: TGTGCCAGCAGTTACCCAACGGGGACTGAAGCTTTCTTT
d_gene: NA
j_gene: TRBJ1-1
abundance: NA
v_gene: TRBV6-5